The 10 T cell receptor beta chains reported below all come from one sample, sequenced in a study of CD8 T cells in ankylosing spondylitis. Each CDR3 protein is one row after TCRdb ran MiXCR on the 5' RACE reads. The table shows roughly 200,000 distinct CDR3 sequences, with more than 10% occurring only once. Sequencing input: blood, either unsorted or a sorted T cell fraction (not recorded which). The receptors here all came from a male donor with ankylosing spondylitis or in good health (not recorded which).

Only a few counts were recorded for this clonotype. The chain carries TRBV7-9 and TRBJ1-1; D perhaps matches TRBD1 (5 bases). Germline V gene lookup returns CDR1 SEHNR and CDR2 FQNEAQ (reference sequence). The CDR3 is made up of 14 amino acids. V was pared by 0 bases and J by 2 bases, with 7 bases between. CDR3 protein: CASSLAQGNTEAFF. The DNA of the CDR3 is TGTGCCAGCAGCTTAGCCCAGGGAAACACTGAAGCTTTCTTT. Looking up the rest from reference TRBV7-9 and TRBJ1-1 gives the full variable domain: DTGVSQNPRHKITKRGQNVTFRCDPISEHNRLYWYRQTLGQGPEFLTYFQNEAQLEKSRLLSDRFSAERPKGSFSTLEIQRTEQGDSAMYLCASSLAQGNTEAFFGQGTRLTVV.

This clonotype was recorded a few times. This chain joins TRBV27 and TRBJ1-1; 8 bases are a match to TRBD1. After removal of 5 bases from V and 2 bases from J, the junction contained 7 bases not matched to a gene. The CDR3 is 15 residues long. Per germline, CDR1 MNHEY and CDR2 SMNVEV (reference sequence). The CDR3 is CASSTFQGANTEAFF. The CDR3 DNA reads as TGTGCCAGCAGTACCTTCCAGGGGGCAAACACTGAAGCTTTCTTT.

This clonotype was observed a handful of times. The DNA for the CDR3 is TGTGCCAGCAGCCAAGATCTGAGCTACGAGCAGTACTTC. Amino acid sequence: CASSQDLSYEQYF. The V and J genes are TRBV3-1 and TRBJ2-7; D is ambiguous. The CDR3 spans 13 residues. Germline CDR1 LGHDT, CDR2 YNNKEL (reference sequence). Between the trimmed V and J ends, which lost 0 bases and 3 bases, there was a span of 6 bases.

The rearrangement uses TRBV7-9 and TRBJ1-1; weak D call: TRBD1 (6 bases). Germline lookup yields CDR1 SEHNR and CDR2 FQNEAQ (reference sequence). This CDR3 comprises 14 residues. V lost 5 bases and J lost 5, with 15 bases in between. CDR3 DNA sequence: TGTGCCAGCAGCCTGGAGGGACATTTAACTGAAGCTTTCTTT. It specifies CASSLEGHLTEAFF.

The J gene is TRBJ2-7, the V gene TRBV4-1; 8 nucleotides agree with TRBD1. Germline-derived CDR1 and CDR2 are MGHRA and YSYEKL. This CDR3 comprises 15 residues. V gave up 1 base and J gave up 2 bases; unmatched junction bases: 4. The CDR3 is CASSQADRGPYEQYF. The DNA of the CDR3 is TGCGCCAGCAGCCAAGCCGACAGGGGACCCTACGAGCAGTACTTC.

This clonotype showed up many times. J is TRBJ1-1 and V is TRBV9; D gene ambiguous. Between the trimmed V and J ends, which lost 3 bases and 9 bases, there was a span of 9 bases. Germline CDR1 is SGDLS and CDR2 is YYNGEE. This CDR3 has 11 amino acids. In DNA, the CDR3 is TGTGCCAGCAGCGGCCGGGATCAAGCTTTCTTT. The encoded protein is CASSGRDQAFF.

Details on this clonotype: An end of the junction differs from the germline gene, which may be a read error. This CDR3 is CSVRDLEGRNEQFF. DNA for the CDR3: TGCAGTGTTAGAGATTTAGAGGGAAGGAATGAGCAGTTCTTC. This chain uses TRBV20-1 with TRBJ2-1; D perhaps matches TRBD2 (5 bases). This CDR3 is 14 amino acids long. Germline values: CDR1 DFQATT, CDR2 SNEGSKA (reference sequence).

The genes are TRBV7-9 and TRBJ2-3; tentatively, D is TRBD2 (6 bases). V was clipped by 6 bases and J by 3 bases, with 16 bases between them. This CDR3 is 15 amino acids long. The germline gives CDR1 SEHNR, CDR2 FQNEAQ (reference sequence). The CDR3: CASRPDYPGTDTQYF. The CDR3 region has the DNA TGTGCCAGCAGGCCGGACTACCCCGGGACAGATACGCAGTATTTT.

This clonotype came up a few times. This rearrangement joins TRBV30 to TRBJ2-2; no clear D. From germline, CDR1 is GTSNPN and CDR2 SVGIG (reference sequence). V lost 0 bases and J 2 bases, leaving 7 bases between the germline ends. The CDR3 sequence is 14 residues long. The CDR3 DNA follows: TGTGCCTGGAGTGTAATTGGAAACACCGGGGAGCTGTTTTTT. Protein product: CAWSVIGNTGELFF.

The chain couples TRBV27 to TRBJ1-6; TRBD1 aligns across 10 bases. V lost 5 bases to trimming and J lost 8 bases; unmatched junction nucleotides: 6. Germline lookup yields CDR1 MNHEY and CDR2 SMNVEV (reference sequence). The CDR3 is 15 amino acids. CDR3 residues: CASSPLGQGDSPLHF. Here the CDR3 DNA reads TGTGCCAGCAGTCCTCTCGGACAGGGGGATTCACCCCTCCACTTT.